This TCR beta chain was sequenced for a study of cytomegalovirus exposure and HLA in healthy donors. Regarding the study as a whole: Prior analysis indicated that the majority of TCR beta V segments exhibited productivity approximately 87% or approximately 30% of the time. The authors enumerated over 150 TCR beta chains as linked to cytomegalovirus.

With 60 Vbeta and 13 Jbeta primers, the PCR was carried out. Assay used: immunoSEQ multiplex PCR; TCRdb lists only in-frame clones, some missing. The table has over 45,000 clones, roughly 80% seen once; the top ten hold roughly 4.5%. In regard to this clone: Its target is not known.

Unmatched junction bases numbered 20, after V lost 4 bases and J lost 3 bases. Germline-derived CDR1 and CDR2 are ENHRY and SYGVKD. The CDR3 is 19 amino acids. This chain joins TRBV10-3 and TRBJ2-7, with TRBD1 matching over 8 bases. Sequenced sample: PBMCs. The origin of this receptor is a young man in good health and CMV-seronegative. DNA of the CDR3: TGTGCCATCAGTGGTCAATTACGGACAGGGCCAAAGGCGTACTACGAGCAGTACTTC. Translated, it gives CAISGQLRTGPKAYYEQYF.